A selection of T cell receptor beta chains follows, all from one sample in a study of siplizumab effects on memory and regulatory T cells. Some clones are missing from TCRdb's copy, which holds only in-frame ones; the method was immunoSEQ multiplex PCR. This table holds some 100,000 clones, over 85% found once. Material for sequencing was CD8+ T cells sorted from blood. The origin of the receptors is a human donor in good health. Both conserved end residues are part of each CDR3. Each record gives: clone size, D gene, V gene, J gene, CDR3 DNA, CDR3 protein. The D gene is left open where the match is weak. Only part of the rows carry a size: once, few, many, or a class if the clone is expanded.

clone_size: NA
d_call: TRBD1
v_call: TRBV6-6
j_call: TRBJ1-5
cdr3_nt: TGTGCCAGCAGGCGGGACAGGGCTAATCAGCCCCAGCATTTT
cdr3_aa: CASRRDRANQPQHF

clone_size: NA
d_call: NA
v_call: TRBV7-9
j_call: TRBJ2-3
cdr3_nt: TGTGCCAGCAGCTTTGGAGGTAGCACAGATACGCAGTATTTT
cdr3_aa: CASSFGGSTDTQYF

clone_size: NA
d_call: NA
v_call: TRBV27
j_call: TRBJ2-7
cdr3_nt: TGTGCCAGCAGCTCGGGGGAGAAATCCTACGAGCAGTACTTC
cdr3_aa: CASSSGEKSYEQYF

clone_size: NA
d_call: NA
v_call: TRBV7-9
j_call: TRBJ2-2
cdr3_nt: TGTGCCAGCAGCCCAACCGGGAAGGACACCGGGGAGCTGTTTTTT
cdr3_aa: CASSPTGKDTGELFF

clone_size: NA
d_call: TRBD2
v_call: TRBV5-4
j_call: TRBJ2-7
cdr3_nt: TGTGCCAGCAGCCAGGAGACTAGCGGATCCTACGAGCAGTACTTC
cdr3_aa: CASSQETSGSYEQYF

clone_size: NA
d_call: TRBD2
v_call: TRBV27
j_call: TRBJ2-7
cdr3_nt: TGTGCCAGCAGTTTGGGGACTAGCGAGTACGAGCAGTACTTC
cdr3_aa: CASSLGTSEYEQYF

clone_size: once
d_call: TRBD2
v_call: TRBV13
j_call: TRBJ2-7
cdr3_nt: TGTGCCAGCAGCCTCCGGACTAGCGGGAGTGGAGACGAGCAGTACTTC
cdr3_aa: CASSLRTSGSGDEQYF

clone_size: NA
d_call: NA
v_call: TRBV7-9
j_call: TRBJ1-1
cdr3_nt: TGTGCCAGCAGCTTAGGCCATATGAACACTGAAGCTTTCTTT
cdr3_aa: CASSLGHMNTEAFF

clone_size: NA
d_call: NA
v_call: TRBV28
j_call: TRBJ2-5
cdr3_nt: TGTGCCAGCAGTTCCCCGGGCCACCAAGAGACCCAGTACTTC
cdr3_aa: CASSSPGHQETQYF

clone_size: NA
d_call: TRBD1
v_call: TRBV7-9
j_call: TRBJ1-4
cdr3_nt: TGTGCCAGCAGCTGGTGGGCCGGGACAGGGTCCACTTCTAATGAAAAACTGTTTTTT
cdr3_aa: CASSWWAGTGSTSNEKLFF

clone_size: NA
d_call: NA
v_call: TRBV19
j_call: TRBJ2-5
cdr3_nt: TGTGCCAGTAGTTTTCGGACCGAACGGGAGACCCAGTACTTC
cdr3_aa: CASSFRTERETQYF

clone_size: NA
d_call: NA
v_call: TRBV7-9
j_call: TRBJ2-1
cdr3_nt: TGTGCCAGCAGCGCCGCGGGTATAGGCTACAATGAGCAGTTCTTC
cdr3_aa: CASSAAGIGYNEQFF

clone_size: NA
d_call: TRBD1
v_call: TRBV7-8
j_call: TRBJ1-5
cdr3_nt: TGTGCCAGCAGCTTAGGGTCAGGGGGTTCCTGGCAGCCCCAGCATTTT
cdr3_aa: CASSLGSGGSWQPQHF

clone_size: once
d_call: NA
v_call: TRBV30
j_call: TRBJ2-1
cdr3_nt: TGTGCCTGGAGCCTCGGACTTTACAATGAGCAGTTCTTC
cdr3_aa: CAWSLGLYNEQFF

clone_size: NA
d_call: TRBD2
v_call: TRBV6-1
j_call: TRBJ2-3
cdr3_nt: TGTGCCAGCAGTGAAGTGGTTAGCGGGGTTCTAGATACGCAGTATTTT
cdr3_aa: CASSEVVSGVLDTQYF

clone_size: NA
d_call: TRBD2
v_call: TRBV19
j_call: TRBJ2-7
cdr3_nt: TGTGCCAGTAAAACTAGCGGCTCTTCCTACGAGCAGTACTTC
cdr3_aa: CASKTSGSSYEQYF

clone_size: NA
d_call: TRBD2
v_call: TRBV7-3
j_call: TRBJ2-3
cdr3_nt: TGTGCCAGCAGCCGGACTAGCGGGAACACAGATACGCAGTATTTT
cdr3_aa: CASSRTSGNTDTQYF

clone_size: NA
d_call: NA
v_call: TRBV6-1
j_call: TRBJ2-6
cdr3_nt: TGTGCCAGCAGTGAAGCTAGGGTAAGCGTAGGGCCTTCTCGTACGGCCAACGTCCTGACTTTC
cdr3_aa: CASSEARVSVGPSRTANVLTF

clone_size: NA
d_call: NA
v_call: TRBV5-4
j_call: TRBJ1-1
cdr3_nt: TGTGCCAGCAGCTTCGACATGGAGAACACTGAAGCTTTCTTT
cdr3_aa: CASSFDMENTEAFF

clone_size: NA
d_call: NA
v_call: TRBV4-3
j_call: TRBJ2-1
cdr3_nt: TGCGCCAGCAGCCAAGGGAATGAGCAGTTCTTC
cdr3_aa: CASSQGNEQFF

clone_size: NA
d_call: NA
v_call: TRBV11-1
j_call: TRBJ2-7
cdr3_nt: TGTGCCAGCAGCCTATCGGGGTACGAGCAGTACTTC
cdr3_aa: CASSLSGYEQYF

clone_size: NA
d_call: NA
v_call: TRBV11-2
j_call: TRBJ2-7
cdr3_nt: TGTGCCAGCAGCGCGTTTAACTACGAGCAGTACTTC
cdr3_aa: CASSAFNYEQYF

clone_size: NA
d_call: TRBD2
v_call: TRBV5-1
j_call: TRBJ2-1
cdr3_nt: TGCGCCAGCAGCTTTACCGGGACTATACTCTTAAATGAGCAGTTCTTC
cdr3_aa: CASSFTGTILLNEQFF

clone_size: NA
d_call: NA
v_call: TRBV6-1
j_call: TRBJ2-1
cdr3_nt: TGTGCCAGCAGTAGAAACAATGAGCAGTTCTTC
cdr3_aa: CASSRNNEQFF

clone_size: NA
d_call: NA
v_call: TRBV4-1
j_call: TRBJ2-7
cdr3_nt: TGCGCCAGCAGCCGAGAGGCGCGATACTACGAGCAGTACTTC
cdr3_aa: CASSREARYYEQYF

clone_size: NA
d_call: TRBD2
v_call: TRBV6-1
j_call: TRBJ2-3
cdr3_nt: TGTGCCAGCAGTGGACTAGCGGGAGAGTCAGATACGCAGTATTTT
cdr3_aa: CASSGLAGESDTQYF

clone_size: NA
d_call: TRBD2
v_call: TRBV6-6
j_call: TRBJ2-7
cdr3_nt: TGTGCCAGCCTAGGGCTAGCGGGAGCCTACGAGCAGTACTTC
cdr3_aa: CASLGLAGAYEQYF

clone_size: NA
d_call: NA
v_call: TRBV6-1
j_call: TRBJ2-2
cdr3_nt: TGTGGGAGCCTAGTGAACACCGGGGAGCTGTTTTTT
cdr3_aa: CGSLVNTGELFF

clone_size: NA
d_call: NA
v_call: TRBV7-9
j_call: TRBJ2-2
cdr3_nt: TGTGCCAGCAGCTTCGACAGTCGCCCGACCGGGGAGCTGTTTTTT
cdr3_aa: CASSFDSRPTGELFF

clone_size: NA
d_call: TRBD2
v_call: TRBV19
j_call: TRBJ2-1
cdr3_nt: TGTGCCAGTAGTATAGCCAGCGGGGGGGCTGGGAATGAGCAGTTCTTC
cdr3_aa: CASSIASGGAGNEQFF

clone_size: NA
d_call: NA
v_call: TRBV30
j_call: TRBJ1-4
cdr3_nt: TGTGCCTGGAGCTTATGGGCTCGGGAAAAACTGTTTTTT
cdr3_aa: CAWSLWAREKLFF

clone_size: few
d_call: NA
v_call: TRBV6-5
j_call: TRBJ1-1
cdr3_nt: TGTGCCAGCAGGAAAAGACAGGAGCCCACTGAAGCTTTCTTT
cdr3_aa: CASRKRQEPTEAFF

clone_size: NA
d_call: NA
v_call: TRBV29-1
j_call: TRBJ2-2
cdr3_nt: TGCAGCGGCATGCCAGGGAACACCGGGGAGCTGTTTTTT
cdr3_aa: CSGMPGNTGELFF

clone_size: NA
d_call: NA
v_call: TRBV14
j_call: TRBJ1-2
cdr3_nt: TGTGCCAGCAGCCAAGACGGGACACTTTATGGCTACACCTTC
cdr3_aa: CASSQDGTLYGYTF

clone_size: NA
d_call: NA
v_call: TRBV4-1
j_call: TRBJ2-2
cdr3_nt: TGCGCCAGCAGCCGGACAGACGCGAACACCGGGGAGCTGTTTTTT
cdr3_aa: CASSRTDANTGELFF

clone_size: NA
d_call: NA
v_call: TRBV30
j_call: TRBJ2-7
cdr3_nt: TGTGCCTGGTGCGGGACGGGTTCCTACGAGCAGTACTTC
cdr3_aa: CAWCGTGSYEQYF

clone_size: once
d_call: NA
v_call: TRBV15
j_call: TRBJ2-2
cdr3_nt: TGTGCCACCAGCAGAGATCTGTCGGGGGAGCTGTTTTTT
cdr3_aa: CATSRDLSGELFF

clone_size: NA
d_call: NA
v_call: TRBV27
j_call: TRBJ1-1
cdr3_nt: TGTGCCAGCAGTTTAAGTGCAGGGATGAACACTGAAGCTTTCTTT
cdr3_aa: CASSLSAGMNTEAFF

clone_size: NA
d_call: NA
v_call: TRBV15
j_call: TRBJ2-5
cdr3_nt: TGTGCCACCAGCAGAGAGAGGGGGGGCCGAGAGACCCAGTACTTC
cdr3_aa: CATSRERGGRETQYF

clone_size: NA
d_call: NA
v_call: TRBV9
j_call: TRBJ1-1
cdr3_nt: TGTGCCAGCAGCGGCAGGGCGGACACTGAAGCTTTCTTT
cdr3_aa: CASSGRADTEAFF

clone_size: once
d_call: NA
v_call: TRBV7-9
j_call: TRBJ1-4
cdr3_nt: TGTGCCAGCGGGCAAAGCTCTAATGAAAAACTGTTTTTT
cdr3_aa: CASGQSSNEKLFF